This TCR beta chain was documented in a study of memory CD4+ T cells and cytomegalovirus serostatus. Study as a whole: Donors were healthy Belgian adults, several CMV seropositive and 24 seronegative. Whole-study findings and limits: CD4+ memory repertoires contained about two fifths of the roughly 150 reported CMV TCRbeta sequences.

Data came from immunoSEQ multiplex PCR; TCRdb stores just in-frame clones and leaves some out. The table shows tens of thousands of clones, with just under 80% occurring only once. The CDR3 runs to 13 residues. Germline CDR1 reads KGHSH; CDR2 reads LQKENI. The ends were cut back, 3 bases at V and 4 bases at J, with 10 bases in the middle. To note about this clone: Its matching antigen is unknown.

Single viable CD3+CD4+CD8-CD45RO+ cells were sorted as the memory CD4+ T cells. Serostatus was set by detecting CMV pp150, pp28, p38, p52 IgG. The sample consisted of memory CD4+ T cells from blood. This receptor was taken from an adult in good health and CMV-seronegative. This chain connects TRBV18 to TRBJ2-7; perhaps TRBD1 as D (5 bases). The CDR3 region is CASSPTETYEQYF. In DNA, the CDR3 is TGTGCCAGCTCACCGACAGAGACGTACGAGCAGTACTTC.